This entry concerns a single T cell receptor (beta chain). No antigen is known for it. Assay: immunoSEQ multiplex PCR; the TCRdb copy retains only in-frame clones and omits some. The sample includes tens of thousands of clones, about 88% of them seen just once. V lost 4 bases to trimming and J lost 7 bases; unmatched junction nucleotides: 9. Germline values: CDR1 MDHEN, CDR2 SYDVKM. CDR3 length: 14 residues. The record originates from a study of OX40 agonist ivuxolimab in advanced cancers. Study at large: Earlier treatment with anti-PD-1, anti-PD-L1 or anti-CTLA-4 was permitted, and 35% to 40% had received some. The study, taken as a whole, reports: Clonal expansion was among the lowest in partial responders at 0.1-3.0 mg/kg, especially CD8+.

The origin of this receptor is an adult with an advanced solid tumor such as melanoma, head and neck, liver or kidney cancer. This chain joins TRBV28 and TRBJ1-2; 7 bases fit TRBD1. The sample here was CD4+ or CD8+ T cells sorted from blood, taken in a trial of the OX40 agonist ivuxolimab. The DNA of the CDR3 is TGTGCCAGCAGTTCCGAACAGGGGTATGGTGGCTACACCTTC. Residues: CASSSEQGYGGYTF.